This TCR beta chain was documented in a study of cytomegalovirus exposure and HLA in healthy donors. Both 60 Vbeta primers and 13 Jbeta primers went into the PCR. The data were produced by immunoSEQ multiplex PCR, yet TCRdb's version contains in-frame clones alone and is incomplete. This table has roughly 150,000 clones, approximately 82% appearing once. Losses at the gene ends were 5 bases for V and 4 bases for J; bases not matched to a gene: 8. The CDR3 loop spans 16 amino acids. Per the germline V gene, CDR1 is SGHAT and CDR2 is FQDESV (reference sequence). The chain is built from TRBV11-1 and TRBJ2-7, with 13 bases matching TRBD2. What was sequenced was PBMCs. The clonotype originates from a woman aged 45 to 65 in good health and CMV-seropositive. The chain's CDR3 is CASSLSTSGGSYEQYF. The CDR3 region has the DNA TGTGCCAGCAGCCTTTCGACTAGCGGGGGGTCTTACGAGCAGTACTTC. The whole variable domain, filled in from reference TRBV11-1 and TRBJ2-7, reads EAEVAQSPRYKITEKSQAVAFWCDPISGHATLYWYRQILGQGPELLVQFQDESVVDDSQLPKDRFSAERLKGVDSTLKIQPAELGDSAMYLCASSLSTSGGSYEQYFGPGTRLTVT.